The present TCR beta chain was sequenced within a study of T cells expressing NK-cell markers. This CDR3 comprises 14 residues. CDR1 and CDR2 from the germline V gene are MNHEY and SMNVEV (reference sequence). TCRdb re-called the 5' RACE reads and shows each CDR3 protein once, DNA omitted. The sample holds 350,000 to 450,000 distinct CDR3 sequences. This chain connects TRBV27 to TRBJ2-5; the D call from TCRdb, TRBD2, cannot be confirmed without DNA. Sequences were obtained from blood T cells: a sorted CD56 or NKG2C T cell subset, CD4+ or CD8+ T cells, or bulk PBMC T cells (not recorded which). The receptor comes from a man aged 18 to 69 in good health. CDR3 amino acids: CASSLSKAGGGQYF.